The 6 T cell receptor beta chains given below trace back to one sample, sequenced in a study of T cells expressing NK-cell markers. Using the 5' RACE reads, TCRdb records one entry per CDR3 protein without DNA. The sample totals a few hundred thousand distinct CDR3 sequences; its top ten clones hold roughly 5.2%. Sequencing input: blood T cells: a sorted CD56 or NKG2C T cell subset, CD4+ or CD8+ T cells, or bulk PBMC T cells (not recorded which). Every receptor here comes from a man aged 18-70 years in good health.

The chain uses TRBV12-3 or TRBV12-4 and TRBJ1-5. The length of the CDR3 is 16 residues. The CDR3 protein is CASSTGKLYGDQPQHF.

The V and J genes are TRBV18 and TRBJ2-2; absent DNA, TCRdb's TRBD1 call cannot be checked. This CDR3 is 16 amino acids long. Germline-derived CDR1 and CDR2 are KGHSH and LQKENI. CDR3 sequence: CASSPSIPGKTGELFF.

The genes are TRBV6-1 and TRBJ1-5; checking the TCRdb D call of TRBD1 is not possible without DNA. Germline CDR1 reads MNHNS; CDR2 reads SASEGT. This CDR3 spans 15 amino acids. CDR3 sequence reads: CASSRDRTRGQPQHF.

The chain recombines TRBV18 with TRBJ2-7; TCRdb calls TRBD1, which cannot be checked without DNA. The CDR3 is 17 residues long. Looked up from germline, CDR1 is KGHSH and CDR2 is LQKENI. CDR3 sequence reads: CASSPRIAGTKTYEQYF.

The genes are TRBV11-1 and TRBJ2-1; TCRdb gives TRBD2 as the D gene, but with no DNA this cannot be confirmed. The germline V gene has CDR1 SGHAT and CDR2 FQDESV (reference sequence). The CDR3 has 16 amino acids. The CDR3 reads CASSSRFSGGNNEQFF. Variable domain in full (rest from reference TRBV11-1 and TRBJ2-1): EAEVAQSPRYKITEKSQAVAFWCDPISGHATLYWYRQILGQGPELLVQFQDESVVDDSQLPKDRFSAERLKGVDSTLKIQPAELGDSAMYLCASSSRFSGGNNEQFFGPGTRLTVL.

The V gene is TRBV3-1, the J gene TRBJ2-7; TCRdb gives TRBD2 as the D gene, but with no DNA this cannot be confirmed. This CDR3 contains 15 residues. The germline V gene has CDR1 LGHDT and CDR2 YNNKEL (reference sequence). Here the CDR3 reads CASSQSGLIGPGQYF.